The sequence of this T cell receptor beta chain was determined in a study of T cell responses to AZD1222 COVID-19 vaccine. Study-level information: Second-dose schedules of about 4 or about 12 weeks were combined.

Study findings and constraints: The donor group comprised mostly white British people and more females; the analysis possibly underestimated clonal diversity. Dominant at 160-218 and 743-854, vaccine-associated CD4 TCRs also spanned spike.

Libraries were prepared by immunoSEQ multiplex PCR; TCRdb keeps only in-frame clonotypes and omits some of them. The sample includes some 130,000 clones, under 90% of them seen just once. A word on this clone: Its antigen is unidentified.

CDR3 length equals 14 residues. The V end was cut by 4 bases, the J end by 5 bases, with 14 bases between. CDR1 is LGHDT, CDR2 YNNKEL, per germline (reference sequence). The sequence came from an adult in good health. Here the sequenced sample was peripheral blood, taken on day 0 of AZD1222 vaccination. The chain employs TRBV3-1 (or the pseudogene TRBV3-2) and TRBJ1-2; possibly TRBD1 for D (5 bases). The CDR3 DNA follows: TGTGCCAGCAGCCCCTTGGGGCCAGAATATGGCTACACCTTC. Translation gives CASSPLGPEYGYTF.